Each of the 20 T cell receptor beta chains below was sequenced from the same sample in a study of blood T cell repertoires in COVID-19. Repertoires were generated with immunoSEQ multiplex PCR, while TCRdb's copy carries only in-frame clones and drops some. The repertoire consists of more than 200,000 clones, with 80% occurring once and the leading ten covering 4.3%. The sample comprised PBMCs or T cells enriched from blood (not recorded which). Receptors originate from a man aged 30 to 39 with acute COVID-19.

CDR3 sequence: CASTRDSYGYTF. CDR3 coding DNA: TGTGCCAGCACCAGGGACAGCTATGGCTACACCTTC. This rearrangement joins TRBV25-1 to TRBJ1-2; TRBD1 aligns across 7 bases. The V gene's germline CDR1 is MGHDK and CDR2 SYGVNS. J gave up 4 bases and V 7 bases, and 3 bases lay outside the gene matches. The CDR3 length is 12 residues.

This chain uses TRBV4-2 with TRBJ2-2; 11 bases are shared with TRBD2. This CDR3 contains 17 residues. Trimming cost V 8 bases and J 0 bases; bases outside gene matches: 8. The germline CDR1 and CDR2 sequences are LGHNA and YNFKEQ. CDR3 DNA sequence: TGTGCCAGCCGAGGGGTAGCGGGGGGGACGAACACCGGGGAGCTGTTTTTT. Its translation: CASRGVAGGTNTGELFF.

The J gene is TRBJ2-5, the V gene TRBV7-9, with 7 bases aligning to TRBD1. With 5 bases clipped from V and 2 bases from J, the junction kept 5 bases outside the gene matches. CDR3 length: 14 amino acids. Germline V lookup: CDR1 SEHNR, CDR2 FQNEAQ (reference sequence). This chain's CDR3 is CASSHDREQETQYF. The CDR3, as DNA: TGTGCCAGCAGCCATGACAGGGAACAAGAGACCCAGTACTTC.

The chain links TRBV11-3 to TRBJ1-1; D might be TRBD1 (5 bases). Trimming removed 2 bases from V and 3 bases from J, with 10 bases in between. The CDR3 runs to 14 residues. Germline assignment: CDR1 SGHNT and CDR2 YENEEA. CDR3 DNA sequence: TGTGCCAGCAGCTTATCCGGGGGTGACACTGAAGCTTTCTTT. Translated: CASSLSGGDTEAFF.

This clone was found once. For the CDR3, the DNA is TGTGCCAGCAGCCAAGTACTAGAGGAGCGCACCGGGGAGCTGTTTTTT. Its protein is CASSQVLEERTGELFF. J is TRBJ2-2 and V is TRBV3-1 (or the pseudogene TRBV3-2), with D perhaps matching TRBD2 (5 bases). Germline values: CDR1 LGHDT, CDR2 YNNKEL (reference sequence). With 1 base removed from V and 4 bases from J, the gap between germline ends came to 13 bases. The CDR3 has 16 amino acids.

This clone was picked up one time. V is TRBV28 and J is TRBJ2-7; possible D gene TRBD1, 5 bases. Germline CDR1 is MDHEN and CDR2 is SYDVKM. V dropped 2 bases and J dropped 6 bases, with 23 bases sitting between them. This CDR3 is built from 17 residues. The CDR3 loop is CASSLQVGQGSLAEQYF. The CDR3 bases are TGTGCCAGCAGTTTACAGGTTGGCCAGGGAAGCCTGGCCGAGCAGTACTTC.

J is TRBJ1-1 and V is TRBV5-6; tentative D call: TRBD1 (5 bases). The CDR3 is made up of 12 amino acids. Deletions cut 0 bases from V and 8 bases from J, with 8 bases between. Germline assignment: CDR1 SGHDT and CDR2 YYEEEE. CDR3 coding DNA: TGTGCCAGCAGCTTGGTTTGGACAGAAGCTTTCTTT. It is translated as CASSLVWTEAFF. The complete variable domain, with remaining parts taken from reference TRBV5-6 and TRBJ1-1, reads DAGVTQSPTHLIKTRGQQVTLRCSPKSGHDTVSWYQQALGQGPQFIFQYYEEEERQRGNFPDRFSGHQFPNYSSELNVNALLLGDSALYLCASSLVWTEAFFGQGTRLTVV.

The V call is TRBV18, the J call TRBJ1-1, with TRBD1 as a possible D gene (6 bases). Germline values: CDR1 KGHSH, CDR2 LQKENI. The CDR3 length is 16 residues. The V end lost 3 bases, the J end lost 3 bases, and 17 bases lay between the germline ends. The CDR3 protein is CASSPPTGGRDTEAFF. DNA for the CDR3: TGTGCCAGCTCACCGCCTACCGGGGGGCGGGACACTGAAGCTTTCTTT.

The chain has TRBV28 and TRBJ2-3; D not resolved. CDR1 and CDR2 from the germline V gene are MDHEN and SYDVKM. The CDR3 runs to 12 residues. The V and J ends lost 6 bases and 0 bases respectively, with 4 bases between them. The CDR3 region is CASRESTDTQYF. The CDR3 DNA reads as TGTGCCAGCAGGGAGAGCACAGATACGCAGTATTTT.

This clone was detected many times. The chain is built from TRBV7-3 and TRBJ1-1, with a tentative D call TRBD1 (5 bases). V lost 5 bases and J 5 bases, leaving 15 bases between the germline ends. The CDR3 sequence is 14 residues long. Germline loops: CDR1 SGHTA, CDR2 FQGTGA. The CDR3, as DNA: TGTGCCAGCAGCCGTGACAGTGGAACGACTGAAGCTTTCTTT. It specifies CASSRDSGTTEAFF.

The V and J genes are TRBV7-6 and TRBJ2-2; perhaps TRBD1 as D (6 bases). Trimming stripped 5 bases from V and 1 base from J, with 17 bases between. The CDR3 spans 17 residues. Germline assignment: CDR1 SGHVS and CDR2 FNYEAQ. CDR3 region: CASSGGMGQKNTGELFF. Written as DNA, the CDR3 is TGTGCCAGCAGCGGGGGAATGGGACAAAAGAACACCGGGGAGCTGTTTTTT.

The chain carries TRBV28 and TRBJ1-5; tentative D call: TRBD1 (6 bases). V lost 6 bases, J lost 14 bases, and 17 bases lay in between. The CDR3 sequence is 12 residues long. The germline V gene has CDR1 MDHEN and CDR2 SYDVKM. In DNA, the CDR3 is TGTGCCAGCAGCTGGGTGGGGGCCGGGAAGCATTTT. Encoded protein: CASSWVGAGKHF.

V usage is TRBV27 and J usage is TRBJ2-3; unclear D gene. The V end was cut by 6 bases, the J end by 0 bases, with 7 bases between. The germline gives CDR1 MNHEY, CDR2 SMNVEV (reference sequence). CDR3 length equals 13 residues. The CDR3 DNA sequence: TGTGCCAGCAGCCTAACTAGCACAGATACGCAGTATTTT. Its protein is CASSLTSTDTQYF.

V and J are TRBV28 and TRBJ1-6; no firm D call. Germline CDR1 and CDR2: MDHEN and SYDVKM. The V gene lost 3 bases and the J gene lost 11 bases, with 14 bases spanning the gap. This CDR3 region has 14 residues. The CDR3 reads CASSFGEGGTPLHF. The CDR3 DNA is TGTGCCAGCAGTTTTGGGGAGGGAGGTACACCCCTCCACTTT.

The chain recombines TRBV2 with TRBJ1-5, with D possibly matching TRBD1 (6 bases). The germline V and J ends were trimmed by 6 bases and 5 bases, with 11 bases remaining between them. The CDR3 is 13 amino acids. CDR1 is SNHLY, CDR2 FYNNEI, per germline. This CDR3 reads CASSADSYQPQHF. The CDR3 nucleotides are TGTGCCAGCAGCGCGGACAGCTATCAGCCCCAGCATTTT.

This chain links TRBV7-9 with TRBJ2-2, with unresolved D. This CDR3 contains 13 residues. Germline V lookup: CDR1 SEHNR, CDR2 FQNEAQ (reference sequence). Trimming pared 6 bases from V and 4 bases from J, leaving 9 bases between. In DNA, the CDR3 is TGTGCCAGCAGTATTATTCCCACCGGGGAGCTGTTTTTT. Its translation is CASSIIPTGELFF.

The V and J genes are TRBV2 and TRBJ1-1; D may be TRBD1 (5 bases). V was pared by 6 bases and J by 0 bases, with 14 bases between. Per the germline V gene, CDR1 is SNHLY and CDR2 is FYNNEI. The length of the CDR3 is 15 residues. The CDR3 DNA follows: TGTGCCAGCAGCGTTACGACAGCCATGAACACTGAAGCTTTCTTT. It translates to CASSVTTAMNTEAFF.

V gene TRBV30 combines with J gene TRBJ2-1; tentatively, D is TRBD2 (6 bases). The CDR3 is 12 amino acids. V gave up 5 bases and J gave up 9 bases, with 14 bases separating them. Germline V gene sequence: CDR1 GTSNPN, CDR2 SVGIG (reference sequence). Written as DNA, the CDR3 is TGTGCCTGGTACCCGGGACTCGGTGAGCAGTTCTTC. It yields the protein CAWYPGLGEQFF.

This chain uses TRBV9 with TRBJ2-1; D not resolved. V was trimmed by 4 bases and J by 1 base, leaving 12 bases between them. From germline, CDR1 is SGDLS and CDR2 YYNGEE. CDR3 length equals 15 residues. The CDR3 bases are TGTGCCAGCAGCCCGCGAGAAAAGTCCTACAATGAGCAGTTCTTC. Translating it yields CASSPREKSYNEQFF.

The CDR3 loop is CASSLRPTETGNYGYTF. The DNA for the CDR3 is TGTGCCAGCAGCTTAAGACCGACTGAAACAGGGAACTATGGCTACACCTTC. This chain connects TRBV7-9 to TRBJ1-2; maybe TRBD1 (6 bases). The germline V and J ends were trimmed by 2 bases and 2 bases, with 18 bases remaining between them. Germline V CDR1 and CDR2: SEHNR, FQNEAQ (reference sequence). The CDR3 has 17 residues.